A single sample gave rise to the 9 T cell receptor beta chains below, sequenced in a study of T cell responses to AZD1222 COVID-19 vaccine. Repertoires were generated with immunoSEQ multiplex PCR, while TCRdb's copy carries only in-frame clones and drops some. In the table there are tens of thousands of clones, around 89% of which are singletons. The sample consisted of peripheral blood, taken 28 days after the second dose of the MenACWY control vaccine. These receptors all stem from an adult who received the MenACWY meningococcal vaccine as a control.

The gene calls are TRBV6-6 and TRBJ1-1, with no clear D. Trimming removed 6 bases from V and 3 bases from J, with 11 bases in between. This CDR3 has 13 residues. Germline loops: CDR1 MNHNY, CDR2 SVGAGI (reference sequence). Written as DNA, the CDR3 is TGTGCCAGCAGGCTTGACACCGACACTGAAGCTTTCTTT. This codes for CASRLDTDTEAFF.

V usage is TRBV11-1 and J usage is TRBJ1-1; TRBD1 matches at 9 bases. The V gene end was trimmed by 1 base and the J gene end by 3 bases; junction bases not matched to a gene: 0. CDR1 is SGHAT, CDR2 FQDESV, per germline (reference sequence). The CDR3 contains 14 residues. CDR3 loop: CASSLGQGDTEAFF. The CDR3 DNA reads as TGTGCCAGCAGCTTAGGACAGGGGGACACTGAAGCTTTCTTT.

The V call is TRBV5-1, the J call TRBJ2-5; 8 bases align to TRBD1. J was trimmed by 1 base and V by 4 bases; bases with no gene match: 9. CDR1 SGHRS and CDR2 YFSETQ come from the germline V gene. This CDR3 has 16 amino acids. CDR3 loop: CASSTRTGGSQETQYF. In DNA form, the CDR3 reads TGCGCCAGCAGCACCCGAACAGGGGGGTCCCAAGAGACCCAGTACTTC.

This chain joins TRBV29-1 and TRBJ1-2, with TRBD1 as a possible D gene (5 bases). Germline V gene data show CDR1 as SQVTM and CDR2 as ANQGSEA. Trimming took 7 bases from V and 4 from J, leaving 13 bases between them. The CDR3 spans 12 residues. The CDR3 region is CSAGDDSYGYTF. CDR3 nucleotide sequence: TGCAGCGCTGGGGACGACAGCTATGGCTACACCTTC.

The rearrangement uses TRBV18 and TRBJ2-2; TRBD1 might be the D (5 bases). CDR3 size: 14 residues. V lost 1 base to trimming and J lost 7 bases, with 10 bases between them. The germline V gene has CDR1 KGHSH and CDR2 LQKENI. As DNA, the CDR3 is TGTGCCAGCTCACCACAGGGGCAAGGCGGGGAGCTGTTTTTT. It specifies CASSPQGQGGELFF.

The chain is built from TRBV20-1 and TRBJ2-3; D is ambiguous. V was trimmed by 3 bases and J by 0 bases, leaving 10 bases between them. The CDR3 loop spans 14 amino acids. Germline CDR1 and CDR2: DFQATT and SNEGSKA (reference sequence). The CDR3 sequence is CSASPAASTDTQYF. CDR3 bases: TGCAGTGCTAGTCCTGCGGCTAGCACAGATACGCAGTATTTT.

The chain employs TRBV5-1 and TRBJ1-1; 10 nucleotides agree with TRBD1. Germline V CDR1 and CDR2: SGHRS, YFSETQ. V lost 4 bases to trimming and J lost 7 bases; unmatched junction nucleotides: 10. CDR3 size: 15 residues. The CDR3 DNA follows: TGCGCCAGCAGCCCGACAGGGGGCGGTGGTGGTGAAGCTTTCTTT. Amino acids: CASSPTGGGGGEAFF.

The gene calls are TRBV11-2 and TRBJ1-1; no firm D call. This CDR3 has 15 amino acids. From germline, CDR1 is SGHAT and CDR2 FQNNGV. V lost 5 bases to trimming and J lost 7 bases, with 20 bases between them. Here the CDR3 reads CASSAALVPTLEAFF. CDR3 in DNA: TGTGCCAGCAGCGCCGCCTTAGTACCCACCCTTGAAGCTTTCTTT.

V and J are TRBV7-2 and TRBJ2-7, with 8 bases fitting TRBD2. The V gene end was trimmed by 5 bases and the J gene end by 5 bases; junction bases not matched to a gene: 14. Germline CDR1 SGHTA, CDR2 FQGNSA. The CDR3 has 16 amino acids. The chain's CDR3 is CASSLGRTGGHHEQYF. CDR3 nucleotide sequence: TGTGCCAGCAGCCTGGGGAGGACGGGGGGGCACCACGAGCAGTACTTC.